Following are 16 T cell receptor beta chains from one sample sequenced in a study of blood T cell repertoires in COVID-19. Profiled with immunoSEQ multiplex PCR; TCRdb holds only in-frame clones, not every one. Of approximately 100,000 clones listed, 85% are singletons. The sequencing input was peripheral blood. These receptors were taken from a woman in her seventies with active or convalescent COVID-19.

This clone was recorded only once. V usage is TRBV7-2 and J usage is TRBJ2-1; 8 nucleotides match TRBD2. Per the germline V gene, CDR1 is SGHTA and CDR2 is FQGNSA. This CDR3 is 15 amino acids long. V gave up 5 bases and J gave up 0 bases; unmatched junction bases: 3. The CDR3 DNA sequence: TGTGCCAGCAGCACTAGCGGTAGCTCCTACAATGAGCAGTTCTTC. Translated, it gives CASSTSGSSYNEQFF.

The chain combines TRBV2 with TRBJ1-5, with D uncertain. The CDR3 sequence is 14 residues long. Germline V gene lookup returns CDR1 SNHLY and CDR2 FYNNEI. Deletions cut 5 bases from V and 0 bases from J, with 8 bases between. The CDR3 DNA is TGTGCCAGCAGTTCGGAGACTAGCAATCAGCCCCAGCATTTT. Translation gives CASSSETSNQPQHF.

Only one count was recorded for this clone. The chain joins TRBV18 to TRBJ2-1; TRBD2 matches 11 bases. CDR3 length equals 16 residues. The germline gives CDR1 KGHSH, CDR2 LQKENI. The V and J ends lost 3 bases and 5 bases, in that order; junction bases with no gene match: 6. The CDR3 reads CASSPLIAGGHNEQFF. The CDR3, as DNA: TGTGCCAGCTCACCGCTGATAGCGGGGGGGCACAATGAGCAGTTCTTC.

The chain recombines TRBV6-5 with TRBJ1-1, with D hard to call. The germline CDR1 and CDR2 sequences are MNHEY and SVGAGI. The CDR3 spans 12 residues. V lost 7 bases and J 8 bases, leaving 14 bases between the germline ends. The CDR3 loop reads CASKRRGLEAFF. CDR3 DNA sequence: TGTGCCAGCAAAAGGAGAGGTTTGGAAGCTTTCTTT.

The V gene is TRBV21-1, the J gene TRBJ2-4; no DNA check was done on the table's D call, TRBD2. TRBV21-1 is given as a pseudogene. The CDR3 totals 17 residues. CDR3 sequence: CASSKAPSGSFENIQYF. CDR3 nucleotides: TGTGCCAGCAGCAAGGCTCCTAGCGGGAGCTTCGAAAACATTCAGTACTTC.

V gene TRBV6-5 combines with J gene TRBJ1-1; D gene unclear. V was clipped by 7 bases and J by 0 bases, with 15 bases between them. Looked up from germline, CDR1 is MNHEY and CDR2 is SVGAGI. The CDR3 length is 15 residues. DNA of the CDR3: TGTGCCAGCACGGTGGGCAGTACCATGAACACTGAAGCTTTCTTT. Its translation is CASTVGSTMNTEAFF.

V usage is TRBV11-3 and J usage is TRBJ2-1; TRBD2 aligns across 7 bases. Unmatched junction bases numbered 3, after V lost 5 bases and J lost 8 bases. This CDR3 comprises 12 residues. CDR1 is SGHNT, CDR2 YENEEA, per germline. The CDR3 loop reads CASSRREDEQFF. Written as DNA, the CDR3 is TGTGCCAGCAGCCGTCGGGAGGATGAGCAGTTCTTC.

The gene calls are TRBV7-2 and TRBJ1-6; 8 bases line up with TRBD1. There are 16 residues in the CDR3. The V segment lost 0 bases and the J segment 9 bases; nucleotides outside the gene matches: 7. CDR1 and CDR2 (germline): SGHTA, FQGNSA. CDR3 residues: CASSLARTGQISPLHF. The CDR3 bases are TGTGCCAGCAGCTTAGCCAGGACAGGGCAAATTTCACCCCTCCACTTT. Filled out from reference TRBV7-2 and TRBJ1-6, the complete variable domain reads GAGVSQSPSNKVTEKGKDVELRCDPISGHTALYWYRQSLGQGLEFLIYFQGNSAPDKSGLPSDRFSAERTGGSVSTLTIQRTQQEDSAVYLCASSLARTGQISPLHFGNGTRLTVT.

The chain combines TRBV27 with TRBJ1-5; 10 bases match TRBD1. CDR1 MNHEY and CDR2 SMNVEV come from the germline V gene (reference sequence). This CDR3 region has 19 residues. V was pared by 6 bases and J by 3 bases, with 17 bases of the junction left unmatched. CDR3: CASSRTITGTGAFNQPQHF. Here the CDR3 DNA reads TGTGCCAGCAGCCGTACGATTACCGGGACAGGGGCCTTCAATCAGCCCCAGCATTTT.

The genes are TRBV5-5 and TRBJ2-1, with 15 positions matching TRBD2. Germline V gene data show CDR1 as SGHKS and CDR2 as YYEKEE (reference sequence). The CDR3 loop spans 16 amino acids. V gave up 0 bases and J gave up 10 bases; unmatched junction bases: 5. The chain's CDR3 is CASSLGTSGRVNEQFF. Written as DNA, the CDR3 is TGTGCCAGCAGCTTGGGGACTAGCGGGAGGGTCAACGAGCAGTTCTTC. Supplemented by reference TRBV5-5 and TRBJ2-1, the full variable domain reads DAGVTQSPTHLIKTRGQQVTLRCSPISGHKSVSWYQQVLGQGPQFIFQYYEKEERGRGNFPDRFSARQFPNYSSELNVNALLLGDSALYLCASSLGTSGRVNEQFFGPGTRLTVL.

Details on this clone: The identical CDR3 is also encoded by other nucleotide sequences in the sample. Here the CDR3 reads CAISESRDTGELFF. CDR3 nucleotides: TGTGCCATCAGTGAGTCGCGGGATACCGGGGAGCTGTTTTTT. The rearrangement links TRBV10-3 to TRBJ2-2; D is possibly TRBD2 (6 bases). The CDR3 extends over 14 amino acids. Trimming took 0 bases from V and 5 from J, leaving 7 bases between them. CDR1 is ENHRY, CDR2 SYGVKD, per germline.

V usage is TRBV4-2 and J usage is TRBJ2-5; perhaps TRBD2 as D (5 bases). Between the trimmed V and J ends, which lost 1 base and 4 bases, there was a span of 10 bases. The length of the CDR3 is 14 residues. Germline CDR1 and CDR2: LGHNA and YNFKEQ. CDR3 sequence reads: CASSQVGEGETQYF. CDR3 DNA sequence: TGTGCCAGCAGCCAAGTTGGCGAGGGAGAGACCCAGTACTTC.

The chain links TRBV5-1 to TRBJ1-1, with a tentative D call TRBD1 (5 bases). Between the trimmed V and J ends, which lost 4 bases and 2 bases, there was a span of 12 bases. This CDR3 comprises 14 residues. Germline CDR1 and CDR2: SGHRS and YFSETQ. For the CDR3, the DNA is TGCGCCAGCAGCCCTCAGGGCAGCAACACTGAAGCTTTCTTT. Protein product: CASSPQGSNTEAFF. Using reference TRBV5-1 and TRBJ1-1 for the parts outside the CDR3, the full variable domain is KAGVTQTPRYLIKTRGQQVTLSCSPISGHRSVSWYQQTPGQGLQFLFEYFSETQRNKGNFPGRFSGRQFSNSRSEMNVSTLELGDSALYLCASSPQGSNTEAFFGQGTRLTVV.

The rearrangement joins TRBV5-1 to TRBJ2-1; 13 bases align to TRBD2. The V and J ends lost 4 bases and 3 bases, in that order; junction bases with no gene match: 4. The CDR3 covers 16 residues. Germline V lookup: CDR1 SGHRS, CDR2 YFSETQ. CDR3 sequence: CASSRTSGSLYNEQFF. CDR3 DNA: TGCGCCAGCAGCAGGACTAGCGGGAGCCTCTACAATGAGCAGTTCTTC.

This chain links TRBV9 with TRBJ2-2; TRBD2 aligns across 8 bases. CDR1 is SGDLS, CDR2 YYNGEE, per germline. Unmatched junction bases numbered 7, after V lost 4 bases and J lost 5 bases. The CDR3 is 15 amino acids. CDR3 sequence: CASSRAGVSTGELFF. CDR3 coding DNA: TGTGCCAGCAGCCGAGCGGGAGTCTCTACCGGGGAGCTGTTTTTT.

This sequence joins TRBV30 and TRBJ2-7; the match to TRBD2 covers 8 bases. The CDR3 loop spans 13 amino acids. The V gene end was trimmed by 2 bases and the J gene end by 7 bases; junction bases not matched to a gene: 7. CDR1 GTSNPN and CDR2 SVGIG come from the germline V gene (reference sequence). This CDR3 reads CAWSSGRGREQYF. The CDR3 DNA reads as TGTGCCTGGAGTAGCGGGAGAGGGAGGGAGCAGTACTTC.